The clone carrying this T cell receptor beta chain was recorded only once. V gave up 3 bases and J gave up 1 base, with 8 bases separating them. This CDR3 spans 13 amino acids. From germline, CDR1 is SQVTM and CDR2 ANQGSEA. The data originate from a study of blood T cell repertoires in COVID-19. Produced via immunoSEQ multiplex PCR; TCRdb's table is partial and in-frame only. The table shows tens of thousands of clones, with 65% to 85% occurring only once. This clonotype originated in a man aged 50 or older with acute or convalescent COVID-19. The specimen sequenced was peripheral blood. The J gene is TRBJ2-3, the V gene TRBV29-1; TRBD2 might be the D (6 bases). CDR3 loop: CSVEGGGTDTQYF. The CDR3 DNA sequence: TGCAGCGTTGAGGGCGGGGGCACAGATACGCAGTATTTT.